A selection of T cell receptor beta chains follows, all from one sample in a study of shared clonotypes between healthy human individuals. Sequencing was performed with immunoSEQ multiplex PCR; in TCRdb, only in-frame clones are kept and a portion is missing. The sample has around 2.1 million clones, approximately 94% seen once. Sequenced material: naive CD8+ T cells from PBMCs. All receptors derive from a man younger than 35 in good health. Some clones in this sample may be carry-over from other donors' samples. Each CDR3 is given with its conserved first and last residue.

v_call cdr3_aa
TRBV19 CASSPVYRAGSYEQYF
TRBV14 CASSQVRGPYRYEQYF
TRBV4-1 CASSQVGPRSDEQFF
TRBV19 CASSIDLQETQYF
TRBV7-8 CASSLRLAGVSYNEQFF
TRBV5-4 CASSSSGLAGPKEQFF
TRBV5-6 CASSGRTVHYGYTF
TRBV27 CASSPGTGGSYEQYF
TRBV11-2 CASSLAPRLAGGDFDEQFF
TRBV25-1 CASSFQGPDTQYF
TRBV5-1 CASSPRTVNTEAFF
TRBV19 CASSMTGIEREYADTQYF
TRBV7-8 CASSLGLAGGPSYNEQFF
TRBV5-6 CASSWSPMNTEAFF
TRBV7-2 CASSLVGFLNTEAFF
TRBV6-1 CASSELTGFTYEQYF
TRBV6-5 CASSYSHGKVEETQYF
TRBV7-9 CASSITPGGAFF
TRBV7-8 CASSLTRQRSSYNEQFF
TRBV28 CASSSVRYSPKGSYEQYF
TRBV4-3 CASSQDWGGTLYSYNEQFF
TRBV28 CASSLYGRREEKLFF
TRBV27 CASSLGQSPHEQYF
TRBV6-5 CASSDRQPQHF
TRBV7-2 CASSSWTGDSYGYTF
TRBV5-1 CASSWRGQVGSYEQYF
TRBV7-8 CASSPGRATEAFF
TRBV20-1 CSAWGGYEQYF
TRBV30 CAWSEGALSTDTQYF
TRBV19 CASSIPGAGELFF
TRBV6-6 CASRYAPGGHGELFF
TRBV5-1 CASSFHRTGDINYGYTF